These 9 T cell receptor beta chains share one sample of origin, sequenced in a study of shared clonotypes between healthy human individuals. Assay used: immunoSEQ multiplex PCR; TCRdb lists only in-frame clones, some missing. The sample lists around 990,000 clones; about 72% were seen once. The sample comprised memory CD4+ T cells from PBMCs. Subset reported: CD45RA-negative fraction. These receptors came from a man between 18 and 35 years old in good health. Some clones in this sample may be carry-over from other donors' samples.

The CDR3, as DNA: TGTGCCAGCAGTTTAGCGCAGGTGGATGAAGCTTTCTTT. This codes for CASSLAQVDEAFF. The chain combines TRBV28 with TRBJ1-1; unclear D gene. The germline V gene encodes CDR1 MDHEN and CDR2 SYDVKM. V shed 2 bases and J shed 7 bases, with 11 bases lying between them. This CDR3 region has 13 residues.

The chain has TRBV19 and TRBJ2-1, with TRBD1 matching 10 bases. Germline V gene lookup returns CDR1 LNHDA and CDR2 SQIVND (reference sequence). The trim removed 5 bases at V and 7 bases at J, leaving 20 bases unmatched. The CDR3 loop spans 19 amino acids. The CDR3 reads CASSVTGTGVSRRWNEQFF. Here the CDR3 DNA reads TGTGCCAGTAGTGTAACCGGGACAGGGGTGAGTCGGCGGTGGAATGAGCAGTTCTTC.

This clone showed up just once. This chain connects TRBV7-3 to TRBJ1-2; D call uncertain. This CDR3 contains 13 residues. The germline gives CDR1 SGHTA, CDR2 FQGTGA. V dropped 1 base and J dropped 6 bases, with 9 bases sitting between them. DNA of the CDR3: TGTGCCAGCAGCTTAATGTCAGGCAATGGCTACACCTTC. Translating it yields CASSLMSGNGYTF.

V and J are TRBV29-1 and TRBJ1-1; D is possibly TRBD1 (6 bases). Germline CDR1 and CDR2: SQVTM and ANQGSEA. The CDR3 sequence is 12 residues long. The germline V and J ends were trimmed by 6 bases and 8 bases, with 16 bases remaining between them. CDR3 protein: CSVGEQGVEAFF. The CDR3 coding sequence is TGCAGCGTGGGGGAACAGGGAGTAGAAGCTTTCTTT.

This clone was seen just once. The chain carries TRBV5-1 and TRBJ2-1, with 9 positions matching TRBD2. The CDR3 consists of 15 residues. Germline V gene sequence: CDR1 SGHRS, CDR2 YFSETQ. V shed 4 bases and J 4 bases; nucleotides not matched to a gene: 6. Here the CDR3 reads CASSAGGRGYNEQFF. The CDR3 DNA sequence: TGCGCCAGCAGCGCGGGAGGGCGAGGGTACAATGAGCAGTTCTTC.

This clone was counted between two and nine times. The CDR3 DNA is TGTGCCAGCAGCGAAGCCCTAGCGGCAACGACCTACGAGCAGTACTTC. Protein product: CASSEALAATTYEQYF. The genes are TRBV21-1 and TRBJ2-7; the table's TRBD2 call for D was not verified on the DNA. TRBV21-1 is shown as a pseudogene. The CDR3 sequence is 16 residues long.

This clone was seen more than once but under ten times. CDR3 in DNA: TGTGCCAGCAGTGTGGTCGGCAACACAGATACGCAGTATTTT. Its protein is CASSVVGNTDTQYF. V usage is TRBV6-1 and J usage is TRBJ2-3, with no clear D. The germline CDR1 and CDR2 sequences are MNHNS and SASEGT. With 4 bases removed from V and 2 bases from J, the gap between germline ends came to 10 bases. The CDR3 totals 14 residues.

The V call is TRBV5-8, the J call TRBJ1-4, with D tentatively TRBD1 (5 bases). Trimming took 4 bases from V and 14 from J, leaving 15 bases between them. The CDR3 loop spans 12 amino acids. Germline CDR1 and CDR2: SGHTS and YDEGEE. The CDR3 nucleotides are TGTGCCAGCAGCCCCGTCGCCGGGACGCTGTTTTTT. Protein product: CASSPVAGTLFF.

The table lists this clone with a count of one. This rearrangement joins TRBV27 to TRBJ2-1, with a weak D call TRBD2 (6 bases). Deletions cut 8 bases from V and 4 bases from J, with 15 bases between. The germline V gene has CDR1 MNHEY and CDR2 SMNVEV (reference sequence). This CDR3 spans 14 amino acids. CDR3 sequence reads: CASRSRDSYNEQFF. For the CDR3, the DNA is TGTGCCAGCCGGAGTAGGGACTCGTACAATGAGCAGTTCTTC.